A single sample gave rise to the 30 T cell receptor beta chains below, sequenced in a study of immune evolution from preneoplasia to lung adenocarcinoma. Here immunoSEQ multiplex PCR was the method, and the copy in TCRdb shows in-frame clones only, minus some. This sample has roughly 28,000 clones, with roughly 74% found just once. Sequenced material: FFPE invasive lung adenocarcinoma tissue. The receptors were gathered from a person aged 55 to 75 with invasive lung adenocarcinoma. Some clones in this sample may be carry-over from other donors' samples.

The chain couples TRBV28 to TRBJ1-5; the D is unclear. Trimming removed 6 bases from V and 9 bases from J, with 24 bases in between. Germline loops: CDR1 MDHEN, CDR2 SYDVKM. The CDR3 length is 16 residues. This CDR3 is CASRFRTPERSRPQHF. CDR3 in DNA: TGTGCCAGCAGATTCAGAACACCCGAAAGATCTCGGCCCCAGCATTTT.

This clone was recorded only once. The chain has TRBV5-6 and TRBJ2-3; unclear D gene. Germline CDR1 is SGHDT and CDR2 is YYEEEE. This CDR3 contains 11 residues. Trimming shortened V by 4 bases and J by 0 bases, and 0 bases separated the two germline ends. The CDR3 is CASSSTDTQYF. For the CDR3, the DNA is TGTGCCAGCAGCAGCACAGATACGCAGTATTTT.

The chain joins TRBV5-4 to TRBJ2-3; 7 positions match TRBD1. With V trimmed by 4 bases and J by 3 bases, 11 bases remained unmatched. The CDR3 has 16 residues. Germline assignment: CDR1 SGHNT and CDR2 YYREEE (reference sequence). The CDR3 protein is CASSTRTGFPTDTQYF. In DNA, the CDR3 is TGTGCCAGCAGCACTAGGACAGGTTTTCCTACAGATACGCAGTATTTT. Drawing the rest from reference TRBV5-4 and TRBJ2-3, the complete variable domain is ETGVTQSPTHLIKTRGQQVTLRCSSQSGHNTVSWYQQALGQGPQFIFQYYREEENGRGNFPPRFSGLQFPNYSSELNVNALELDDSALYLCASSTRTGFPTDTQYFGPGTRLTVL.

The CDR3 DNA follows: TGTGCCTGGAGAGCAATACCAAGCGGGAGGGCCTGGCTATACAATGAGCAGTTCTTC. Protein product: CAWRAIPSGRAWLYNEQFF. This chain links TRBV30 with TRBJ2-1; 10 nucleotides align to TRBD2. CDR1 and CDR2 from the germline V gene are GTSNPN and SVGIG (reference sequence). This CDR3 spans 19 amino acids. Trimming took 3 bases from V and 4 from J; bases not matched to a gene: 18.

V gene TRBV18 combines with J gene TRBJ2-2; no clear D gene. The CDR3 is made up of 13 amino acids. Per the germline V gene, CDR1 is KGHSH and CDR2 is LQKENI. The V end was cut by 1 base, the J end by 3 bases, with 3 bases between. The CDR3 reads CASSPQDTGELFF. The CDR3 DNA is TGTGCCAGCTCACCACAGGACACCGGGGAGCTGTTTTTT.

The CDR3 spells CASSFRSVQETQYF. In DNA form, the CDR3 reads TGCGCCAGCAGCTTCCGTAGCGTTCAAGAGACCCAGTACTTC. The chain has TRBV5-1 and TRBJ2-5, with TRBD2 as a possible D gene (5 bases). The CDR3 is 14 residues long. Looked up from germline, CDR1 is SGHRS and CDR2 is YFSETQ. Trimming pared 2 bases from V and 2 bases from J, leaving 10 bases between.

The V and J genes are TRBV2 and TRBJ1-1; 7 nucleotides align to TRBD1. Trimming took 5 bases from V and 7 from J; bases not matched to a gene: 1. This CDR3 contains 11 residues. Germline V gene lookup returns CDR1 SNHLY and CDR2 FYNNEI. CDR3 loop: CASSSGGEAFF. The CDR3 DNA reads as TGTGCCAGCAGTTCAGGGGGTGAAGCTTTCTTT.

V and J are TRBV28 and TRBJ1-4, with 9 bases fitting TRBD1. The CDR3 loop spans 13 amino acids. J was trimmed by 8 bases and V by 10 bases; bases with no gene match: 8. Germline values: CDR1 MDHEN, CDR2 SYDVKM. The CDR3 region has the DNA TGTGCCACTACAGGGGGCGCACGAGAAAAACTGTTTTTT. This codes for CATTGGAREKLFF.

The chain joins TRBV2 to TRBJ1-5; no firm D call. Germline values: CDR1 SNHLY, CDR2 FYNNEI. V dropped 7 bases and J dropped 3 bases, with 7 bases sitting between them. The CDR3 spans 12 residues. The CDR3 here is CASTTYNQPQHF. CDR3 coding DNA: TGTGCCAGCACGACATACAATCAGCCCCAGCATTTT.

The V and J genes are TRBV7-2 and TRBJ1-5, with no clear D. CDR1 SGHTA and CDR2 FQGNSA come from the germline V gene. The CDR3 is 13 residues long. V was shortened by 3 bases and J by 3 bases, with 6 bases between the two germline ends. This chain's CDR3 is CASSFSNNQPQHF. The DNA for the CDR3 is TGTGCCAGCAGCTTCAGTAACAATCAGCCCCAGCATTTT.

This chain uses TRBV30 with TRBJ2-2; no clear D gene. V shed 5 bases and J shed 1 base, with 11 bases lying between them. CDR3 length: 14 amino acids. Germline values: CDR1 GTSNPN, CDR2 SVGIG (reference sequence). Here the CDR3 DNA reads TGTGCCTGGCTGCACTTCCAGAACACCGGGGAGCTGTTTTTT. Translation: CAWLHFQNTGELFF.

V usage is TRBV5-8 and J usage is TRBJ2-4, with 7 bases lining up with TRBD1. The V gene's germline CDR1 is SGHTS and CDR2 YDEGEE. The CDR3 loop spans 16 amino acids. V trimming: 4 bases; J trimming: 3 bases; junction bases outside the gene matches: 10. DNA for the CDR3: TGTGCCAGCAGCAGCCAGGACAGGATGGACAAAAACATTCAGTACTTC. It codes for CASSSQDRMDKNIQYF.

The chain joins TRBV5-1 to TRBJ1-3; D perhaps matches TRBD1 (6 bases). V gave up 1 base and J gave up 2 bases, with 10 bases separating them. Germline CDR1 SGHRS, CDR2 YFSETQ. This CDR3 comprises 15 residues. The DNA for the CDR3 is TGCGCCAGCAGCTTGTTGCAGGGGCCTGGAAACACCATATATTTT. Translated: CASSLLQGPGNTIYF.

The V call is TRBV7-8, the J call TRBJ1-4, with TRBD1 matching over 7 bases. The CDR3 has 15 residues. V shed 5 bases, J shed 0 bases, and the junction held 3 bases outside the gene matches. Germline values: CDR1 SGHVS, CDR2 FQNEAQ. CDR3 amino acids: CASSITGATNEKLFF. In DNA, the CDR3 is TGTGCCAGCAGCATTACAGGGGCAACTAATGAAAAACTGTTTTTT.

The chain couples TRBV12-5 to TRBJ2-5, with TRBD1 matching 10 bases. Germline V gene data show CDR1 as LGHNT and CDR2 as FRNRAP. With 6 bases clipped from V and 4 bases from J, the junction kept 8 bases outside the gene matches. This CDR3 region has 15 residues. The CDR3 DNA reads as TGTGCTAGTGGAACCGGACAGGGGGGAGGAGAGACCCAGTACTTC. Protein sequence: CASGTGQGGGETQYF.

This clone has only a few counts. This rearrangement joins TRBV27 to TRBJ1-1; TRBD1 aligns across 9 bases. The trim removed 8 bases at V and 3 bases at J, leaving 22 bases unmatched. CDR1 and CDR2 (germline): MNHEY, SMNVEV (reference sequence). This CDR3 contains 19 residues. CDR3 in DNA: TGTGCCAGCCGATTCCGGGGATTAGCCGGGACAGGGCTATACACTGAAGCTTTCTTT. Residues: CASRFRGLAGTGLYTEAFF.

CDR3 region: CASSLRETQYF. CDR3 DNA: TGTGCCAGCAGCTTAAGGGAGACCCAGTACTTC. The chain carries TRBV11-3 and TRBJ2-5; D not resolved. The CDR3 has 11 amino acids. Germline V lookup: CDR1 SGHNT, CDR2 YENEEA. V lost 2 bases and J lost 5, with 3 bases in between. Supplemented by reference TRBV11-3 and TRBJ2-5, the full variable domain reads EAGVVQSPRYKIIEKKQPVAFWCNPISGHNTLYWYLQNLGQGPELLIRYENEEAVDDSQLPKDRFSAERLKGVDSTLKIQPAELGDSAVYLCASSLRETQYFGPGTRLLVL.

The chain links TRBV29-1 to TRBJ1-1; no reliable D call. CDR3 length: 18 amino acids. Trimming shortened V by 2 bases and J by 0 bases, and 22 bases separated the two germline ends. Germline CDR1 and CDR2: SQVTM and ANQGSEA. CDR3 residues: CSVEYGGSQVAMNTEAFF. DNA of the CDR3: TGCAGCGTTGAATACGGTGGCAGTCAAGTAGCCATGAACACTGAAGCTTTCTTT.

The CDR3: CASSESPEAPYGYTF. Here the CDR3 DNA reads TGTGCCAGCAGTGAATCTCCGGAGGCCCCTTATGGCTACACCTTC. The chain has TRBV2 and TRBJ1-2; D is uncertain. There are 15 residues in the CDR3. V was cut by 2 bases and J by 5 bases, with 15 bases left in between. Germline lookup yields CDR1 SNHLY and CDR2 FYNNEI.

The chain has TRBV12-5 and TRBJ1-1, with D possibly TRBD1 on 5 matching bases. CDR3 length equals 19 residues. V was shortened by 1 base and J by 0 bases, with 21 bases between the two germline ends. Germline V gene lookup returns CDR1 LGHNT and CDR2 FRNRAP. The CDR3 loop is CASGLGARGLEPMNTEAFF. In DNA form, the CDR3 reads TGTGCTAGTGGTTTGGGGGCTAGGGGTTTAGAACCCATGAACACTGAAGCTTTCTTT.

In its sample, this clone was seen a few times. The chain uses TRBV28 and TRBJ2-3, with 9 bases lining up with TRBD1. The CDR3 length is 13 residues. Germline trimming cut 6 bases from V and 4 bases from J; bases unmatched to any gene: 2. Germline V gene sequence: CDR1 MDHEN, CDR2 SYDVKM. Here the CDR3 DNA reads TGTGCCAGCAGGCGACAGGGGGCAGATACGCAGTATTTT. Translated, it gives CASRRQGADTQYF.

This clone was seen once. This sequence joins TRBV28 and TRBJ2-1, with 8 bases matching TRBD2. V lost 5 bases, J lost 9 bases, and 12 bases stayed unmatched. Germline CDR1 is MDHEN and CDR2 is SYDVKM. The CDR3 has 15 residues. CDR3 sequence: CASSTVAGNDGEQFF. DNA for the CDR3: TGTGCCAGCAGTACGGTAGCGGGAAACGATGGTGAGCAGTTCTTC.

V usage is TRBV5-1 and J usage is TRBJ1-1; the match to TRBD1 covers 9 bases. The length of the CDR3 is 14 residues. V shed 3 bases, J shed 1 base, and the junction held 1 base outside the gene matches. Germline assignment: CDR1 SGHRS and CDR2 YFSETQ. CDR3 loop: CASSWTGANTEAFF. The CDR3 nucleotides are TGCGCCAGCAGCTGGACAGGGGCGAACACTGAAGCTTTCTTT.

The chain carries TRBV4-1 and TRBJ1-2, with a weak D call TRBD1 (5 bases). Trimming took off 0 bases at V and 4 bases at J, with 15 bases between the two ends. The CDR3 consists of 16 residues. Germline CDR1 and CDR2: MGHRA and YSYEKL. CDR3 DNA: TGCGCCAGCAGCCAAGATAGGGGCAGGCTACCCTATGGCTACACCTTC. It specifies CASSQDRGRLPYGYTF.

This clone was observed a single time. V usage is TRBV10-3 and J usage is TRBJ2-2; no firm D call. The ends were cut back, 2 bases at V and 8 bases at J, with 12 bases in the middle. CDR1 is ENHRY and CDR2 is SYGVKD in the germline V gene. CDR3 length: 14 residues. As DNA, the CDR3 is TGTGCCATCAGTGAGACGACAAGGGTTGGGGAGCTGTTTTTT. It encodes CAISETTRVGELFF.

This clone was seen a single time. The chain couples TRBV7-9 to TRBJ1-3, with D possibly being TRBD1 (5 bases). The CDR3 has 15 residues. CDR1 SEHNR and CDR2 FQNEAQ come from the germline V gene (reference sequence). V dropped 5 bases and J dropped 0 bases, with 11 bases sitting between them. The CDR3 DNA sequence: TGTGCCAGCAGCCCCGGGGCGGCCTCTGGAAACACCATATATTTT. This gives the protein CASSPGAASGNTIYF.

The CDR3: CASSIARGGVRQPQHF. The CDR3 DNA sequence: TGTGCCAGTAGTATAGCGCGGGGAGGGGTCCGGCAGCCCCAGCATTTT. The V call is TRBV19, the J call TRBJ1-5; tentatively, D is TRBD1 (5 bases). Germline loops: CDR1 LNHDA, CDR2 SQIVND (reference sequence). V was clipped by 1 base and J by 7 bases, with 17 bases between them. CDR3 length: 16 residues.

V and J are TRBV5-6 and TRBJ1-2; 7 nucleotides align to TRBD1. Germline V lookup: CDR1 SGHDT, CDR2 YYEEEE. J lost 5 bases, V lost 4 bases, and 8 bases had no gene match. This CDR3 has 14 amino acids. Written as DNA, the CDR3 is TGTGCCAGCAGCCGGGGACAGAGGTGGTATGGCTACACCTTC. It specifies CASSRGQRWYGYTF.

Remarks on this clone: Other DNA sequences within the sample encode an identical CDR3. For the CDR3, the DNA is TGTGCCAGCAGTCCATCCGGGACTAGCGGGAGAGGCCGTTACTACGAGCAGTACTTC. The encoded protein is CASSPSGTSGRGRYYEQYF. V usage is TRBV27 and J usage is TRBJ2-7, with 14 bases fitting TRBD2. The CDR3 runs 19 residues. Per the germline V gene, CDR1 is MNHEY and CDR2 is SMNVEV (reference sequence). Unmatched junction bases numbered 15, after V lost 5 bases and J lost 3 bases.

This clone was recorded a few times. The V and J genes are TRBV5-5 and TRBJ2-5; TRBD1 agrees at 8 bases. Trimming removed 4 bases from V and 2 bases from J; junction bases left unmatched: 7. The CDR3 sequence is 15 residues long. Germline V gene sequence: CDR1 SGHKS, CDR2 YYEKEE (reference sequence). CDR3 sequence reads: CASSPGGREQETQYF. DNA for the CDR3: TGTGCCAGCAGCCCAGGGGGCAGGGAGCAAGAGACCCAGTACTTC.